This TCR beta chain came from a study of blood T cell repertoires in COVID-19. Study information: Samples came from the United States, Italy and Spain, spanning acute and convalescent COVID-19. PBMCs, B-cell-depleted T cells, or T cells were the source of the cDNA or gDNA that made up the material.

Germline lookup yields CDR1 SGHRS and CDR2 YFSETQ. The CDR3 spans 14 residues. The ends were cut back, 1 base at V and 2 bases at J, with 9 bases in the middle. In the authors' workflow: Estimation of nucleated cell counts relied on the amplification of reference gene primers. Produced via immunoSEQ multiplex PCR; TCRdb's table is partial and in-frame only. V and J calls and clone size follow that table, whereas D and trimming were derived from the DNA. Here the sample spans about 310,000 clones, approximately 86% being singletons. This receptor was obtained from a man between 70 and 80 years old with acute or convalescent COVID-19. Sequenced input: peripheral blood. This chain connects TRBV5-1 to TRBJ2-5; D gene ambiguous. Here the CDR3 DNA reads TGCGCCAGCAGCTTGTACAGCCAGCAAGAGACCCAGTACTTC. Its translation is CASSLYSQQETQYF.